These 28 T cell receptor beta chains share one sample of origin, sequenced in a study of T cells in localized non-small cell lung cancer. Clones were read by immunoSEQ multiplex PCR, and TCRdb kept only the in-frame ones, dropping some. The data contain roughly 2,900 clones, 17% of them singletons. Material: lung tumor tissue, obtained before any cancer treatment. The receptors originated from a woman aged 40 to 75 with stage II lung adenocarcinoma.

This clone appeared once. This chain uses TRBV12-5 with TRBJ2-6, with D possibly being TRBD1 (7 bases). The CDR3 covers 17 residues. Trimming stripped 0 bases from V and 0 bases from J, with 9 bases between. The V gene's germline CDR1 is LGHNT and CDR2 FRNRAP. The chain's CDR3 is CASGLVQGGSGANVLTF. The CDR3 nucleotides read TGTGCTAGTGGTTTGGTCCAGGGGGGCTCTGGGGCCAACGTCCTGACTTTC.

The rearrangement joins TRBV5-1 to TRBJ1-3; D remains unclear. V was trimmed by 2 bases and J by 4 bases, leaving 22 bases between them. Germline CDR1 SGHRS, CDR2 YFSETQ. The CDR3 spans 18 residues. CDR3: CASSLVPSSWGSGNTIYF. In DNA, the CDR3 is TGCGCCAGCAGCTTAGTCCCGTCCTCCTGGGGTTCGGGAAACACCATATATTTT.

This clone was counted a few times. V and J are TRBV14 and TRBJ1-1; weak D call: TRBD1 (6 bases). Germline V gene sequence: CDR1 SGHDN, CDR2 FVKESK. V was pared by 8 bases and J by 7 bases, with 20 bases between. This CDR3 region has 14 residues. Written as DNA, the CDR3 is TGTGCCAGCGCGACTGGAGGGGGAACGGTTGAAGCTTTCTTT. This translates into CASATGGGTVEAFF. Full variable domain (rest looked up from reference TRBV14 and TRBJ1-1): EAGVTQFPSHSVIEKGQTVTLRCDPISGHDNLYWYRRVMGKEIKFLLHFVKESKQDESGMPNNRFLAERTGGTYSTLKVQPAELEDSGVYFCASATGGGTVEAFFGQGTRLTVV.

Only one count was recorded for this clone. The rearrangement uses TRBV19 and TRBJ2-2, with TRBD1 matching 9 bases. This CDR3 contains 16 residues. J gave up 0 bases and V 5 bases, and 4 bases lay outside the gene matches. Per the germline V gene, CDR1 is LNHDA and CDR2 is SQIVND (reference sequence). CDR3 sequence reads: CASSPHRGPNTGELFF. CDR3 bases: TGTGCCAGTAGTCCCCACAGGGGGCCGAACACCGGGGAGCTGTTTTTT.

This clone showed up just a few times. The chain is built from TRBV28 and TRBJ2-5, with D possibly TRBD2 on 5 matching bases. V was cut by 5 bases and J by 5 bases, with 12 bases left in between. The germline gives CDR1 MDHEN, CDR2 SYDVKM. This CDR3 has 13 amino acids. CDR3: CASSKREVETQYF. For the CDR3, the DNA is TGTGCCAGCAGTAAGAGGGAAGTGGAGACCCAGTACTTC.

The table lists this clone with a few counts. V usage is TRBV11-3 and J usage is TRBJ1-1; D is unresolved. The CDR3 length is 14 residues. From germline, CDR1 is SGHNT and CDR2 YENEEA. V lost 2 bases and J lost 3, with 10 bases in between. CDR3: CASSLWKGDTEAFF. As DNA, the CDR3 is TGTGCCAGCAGCTTATGGAAAGGAGACACTGAAGCTTTCTTT.

This clone was seen only a few times. The chain carries TRBV6-8 and TRBJ2-5; 7 bases agree with TRBD2. V was clipped by 5 bases and J by 9 bases; unmatched bases: 6. Germline CDR1 MNHGY, CDR2 SAAAGT. The CDR3 runs 12 residues. The CDR3 DNA follows: TGTGCCAGCAGTCAATCAGGGAGGGCCCAGTACTTC. It encodes CASSQSGRAQYF.

V and J are TRBV5-1 and TRBJ2-2, with D uncertain. Germline CDR1 reads SGHRS; CDR2 reads YFSETQ. The CDR3 loop spans 15 amino acids. V gave up 5 bases and J gave up 2 bases, with 13 bases separating them. The CDR3 DNA sequence: TGCGCCAGCAGTGAGACCGTGGGAAACACCGGGGAGCTGTTTTTT. It translates to CASSETVGNTGELFF.

By sample share, this clone is medium-sized (0.01 to 0.1%). The rearrangement links TRBV28 to TRBJ1-4; the D is unclear. The V and J ends lost 5 bases and 2 bases respectively, with 12 bases between them. CDR3 length: 15 amino acids. Germline loops: CDR1 MDHEN, CDR2 SYDVKM. CDR3 region: CASSATLETNEKLFF. CDR3 nucleotides: TGTGCCAGCAGTGCAACATTGGAGACTAATGAAAAACTGTTTTTT.

This clone is labeled as medium-sized (0.01 to 0.1%). This chain links TRBV11-3 with TRBJ1-1; D possibly corresponds to TRBD1 (6 bases). The V end was cut by 5 bases, the J end by 3 bases, with 16 bases between. The length of the CDR3 is 15 residues. Germline CDR1 reads SGHNT; CDR2 reads YENEEA. CDR3 loop: CASSPDQGQYTEAFF. As DNA, the CDR3 is TGTGCCAGCAGCCCGGACCAAGGACAGTACACTGAAGCTTTCTTT.

In its sample, this clone ranks as medium-sized. This chain uses TRBV11-3 with TRBJ1-1; maybe TRBD1 (5 bases). Trimming removed 2 bases from V and 1 base from J, with 8 bases in between. The CDR3 totals 14 residues. Per the germline V gene, CDR1 is SGHNT and CDR2 is YENEEA. The CDR3 nucleotides are TGTGCCAGCAGCTTAAAGGGGTCGAACACTGAAGCTTTCTTT. Protein sequence: CASSLKGSNTEAFF.

This clone has more than one count but fewer than ten. This chain joins TRBV23-1 and TRBJ1-2; D is possibly TRBD1 (5 bases). TRBV23-1 is flagged as an ORF with uncertain function. Deletions cut 6 bases from V and 8 bases from J, with 19 bases between. The CDR3 loop spans 14 amino acids. In DNA form, the CDR3 reads TGCGCCAGCAGCCAAGACGTGGCAGGGAGAGGCTACACCTTC. Its translation: CASSQDVAGRGYTF.

At least ten counts were recorded for this clone. The rearrangement joins TRBV11-3 to TRBJ2-3; 9 nucleotides agree with TRBD2. Germline V gene sequence: CDR1 SGHNT, CDR2 YENEEA. The CDR3 has 16 residues. Trimming took 3 bases from V and 2 from J; bases not matched to a gene: 6. The CDR3 reads CASSLRLAGPTDTQYF. CDR3 DNA: TGTGCCAGCAGCTTGAGGCTAGCGGGGCCCACAGATACGCAGTATTTT.

This clone is medium-sized by share. The chain couples TRBV6-8 to TRBJ1-4, with D maybe TRBD1 (5 bases). The germline V and J ends were trimmed by 2 bases and 0 bases, with 7 bases remaining between them. CDR1 is MNHGY, CDR2 SAAAGT, per germline. The CDR3 sequence is 15 residues long. The CDR3 nucleotides are TGTGCCAGCAGTTACGGGGGTGCAACTAATGAAAAACTGTTTTTT. Encoded protein: CASSYGGATNEKLFF.

This clone was seen a handful of times. The chain employs TRBV6-8 and TRBJ1-2; the D is unclear. V lost 8 bases and J 4 bases, leaving 23 bases between the germline ends. Per the germline V gene, CDR1 is MNHGY and CDR2 is SAAAGT. The CDR3 has 16 amino acids. The CDR3 reads CASDRYGPPLLYGYTF. The CDR3 nucleotides read TGTGCCAGCGACCGCTACGGACCACCTCTCCTCTATGGCTACACCTTC.

The genes are TRBV28 and TRBJ1-5, with 7 bases aligning to TRBD1. There are 16 residues in the CDR3. Losses at the gene ends were 0 bases for V and 4 bases for J; bases not matched to a gene: 6. Germline values: CDR1 MDHEN, CDR2 SYDVKM. This CDR3 reads CASSLWTGKGNQPQHF. The CDR3 DNA is TGTGCCAGCAGTTTATGGACAGGGAAGGGGAATCAGCCCCAGCATTTT. Supplemented by reference TRBV28 and TRBJ1-5, the full variable domain reads DVKVTQSSRYLVKRTGEKVFLECVQDMDHENMFWYRQDPGLGLRLIYFSYDVKMKEKGDIPEGYSVSREKKERFSLILESASTNQTSMYLCASSLWTGKGNQPQHFGDGTRLSIL.

The J gene is TRBJ1-1, the V gene TRBV11-3; 8 positions match TRBD1. The CDR3 has 14 amino acids. V lost 7 bases, J lost 0 bases, and 4 bases stayed unmatched. Germline loops: CDR1 SGHNT, CDR2 YENEEA. CDR3 amino acids: CASTRQGLNTEAFF. The CDR3 DNA reads as TGTGCCAGCACCCGACAGGGGTTGAACACTGAAGCTTTCTTT. Using reference TRBV11-3 and TRBJ1-1 for the parts outside the CDR3, the full variable domain is EAGVVQSPRYKIIEKKQPVAFWCNPISGHNTLYWYLQNLGQGPELLIRYENEEAVDDSQLPKDRFSAERLKGVDSTLKIQPAELGDSAVYLCASTRQGLNTEAFFGQGTRLTVV.

J is TRBJ1-5 and V is TRBV11-3; D ambiguous. Deletions cut 2 bases from V and 0 bases from J, with 8 bases between. The CDR3 covers 15 residues. Germline V gene data show CDR1 as SGHNT and CDR2 as YENEEA. The CDR3 bases are TGTGCCAGCAGCTTATTTGGGGATAGCAATCAGCCCCAGCATTTT. Translation gives CASSLFGDSNQPQHF.

This clone has only a few counts. The chain uses TRBV9 and TRBJ1-3; tentatively, D is TRBD1 (6 bases). Trimming took 3 bases from V and 1 from J, leaving 17 bases between them. Germline V gene lookup returns CDR1 SGDLS and CDR2 YYNGEE. The CDR3 consists of 17 residues. The CDR3 spells CASSANVDRTSGNTIYF. CDR3 sequence (DNA): TGTGCCAGCAGCGCCAACGTCGACAGGACGTCTGGAAACACCATATATTTT.

This chain uses TRBV25-1 with TRBJ1-4; D gene ambiguous. V was trimmed by 4 bases and J by 6 bases, leaving 9 bases between them. Germline V gene data show CDR1 as MGHDK and CDR2 as SYGVNS. This CDR3 has 13 residues. CDR3 region: CASSGFGYEKLFF. CDR3 DNA: TGTGCCAGCAGTGGGTTCGGGTATGAAAAACTGTTTTTT.

By share of the sample, this clone is medium-sized. The chain carries TRBV6-8 and TRBJ1-2, with D hard to call. The CDR3 loop spans 13 amino acids. Germline V gene lookup returns CDR1 MNHGY and CDR2 SAAAGT. The V end was cut by 2 bases, the J end by 7 bases, with 11 bases between. CDR3 sequence reads: CASSYLDTGGYTF. The DNA of the CDR3 is TGTGCCAGCAGTTACCTTGACACGGGTGGCTACACCTTC.

The chain employs TRBV9 and TRBJ2-3, with 12 positions matching TRBD2. V was pared by 4 bases and J by 0 bases, with 3 bases of the junction left unmatched. Germline assignment: CDR1 SGDLS and CDR2 YYNGEE. The CDR3 is 16 amino acids. The CDR3 bases are TGTGCCAGCAGCATCACTAGCGGGGGGAGCACAGATACGCAGTATTTT. Protein: CASSITSGGSTDTQYF.

The chain links TRBV6-8 to TRBJ2-1; D is unclear. Germline CDR1 reads MNHGY; CDR2 reads SAAAGT. V was shortened by 6 bases and J by 0 bases, with 9 bases between the two germline ends. This CDR3 has 14 residues. The CDR3 bases are TGTGCCAGCAGCCCTACTACCTCCTACAATGAGCAGTTCTTC. Amino acid sequence: CASSPTTSYNEQFF.

V and J are TRBV5-1 and TRBJ2-3; D not resolved. This CDR3 spans 14 amino acids. CDR1 is SGHRS and CDR2 is YFSETQ in the germline V gene. V gave up 0 bases and J gave up 9 bases, with 14 bases separating them. The CDR3: CASSLAPGGETQYF. The CDR3 nucleotides are TGCGCCAGCAGCTTGGCTCCAGGCGGAGAGACGCAGTATTTT.

This chain links TRBV5-1 with TRBJ1-1; D gene uncertain. This CDR3 is 15 amino acids long. Germline-derived CDR1 and CDR2 are SGHRS and YFSETQ. The germline V and J ends were trimmed by 1 base and 0 bases, with 10 bases remaining between them. The CDR3: CASSLSDVMNTEAFF. DNA for the CDR3: TGCGCCAGCAGCTTGAGCGACGTAATGAACACTGAAGCTTTCTTT.

The chain couples TRBV5-1 to TRBJ1-1; 7 bases are a match to TRBD1. The CDR3 has 14 amino acids. V was clipped by 4 bases and J by 4 bases; unmatched bases: 7. Germline-derived CDR1 and CDR2 are SGHRS and YFSETQ. This chain's CDR3 is CASSVQGLRTEAFF. CDR3 nucleotide sequence: TGCGCCAGCAGCGTACAGGGGTTGCGCACTGAAGCTTTCTTT.

The J gene is TRBJ2-6, the V gene TRBV6-8, with D unclear. Germline V gene lookup returns CDR1 MNHGY and CDR2 SAAAGT. Trimming stripped 5 bases from V and 2 bases from J, with 7 bases between. The CDR3 extends over 14 amino acids. The CDR3 coding sequence is TGTGCCAGCAGTAGCGCCGCTGGGGCCAACGTCCTGACTTTC. This encodes CASSSAAGANVLTF.

The V gene is TRBV29-1, the J gene TRBJ2-1; the D gene is possibly TRBD2 (6 bases). V lost 7 bases and J 4 bases, leaving 20 bases between the germline ends. The CDR3 covers 15 residues. From germline, CDR1 is SQVTM and CDR2 ANQGSEA. DNA for the CDR3: TGCAGCGCTCAGGAGGAGGCGGGGAGGTACAATGAGCAGTTCTTC. Its protein is CSAQEEAGRYNEQFF.